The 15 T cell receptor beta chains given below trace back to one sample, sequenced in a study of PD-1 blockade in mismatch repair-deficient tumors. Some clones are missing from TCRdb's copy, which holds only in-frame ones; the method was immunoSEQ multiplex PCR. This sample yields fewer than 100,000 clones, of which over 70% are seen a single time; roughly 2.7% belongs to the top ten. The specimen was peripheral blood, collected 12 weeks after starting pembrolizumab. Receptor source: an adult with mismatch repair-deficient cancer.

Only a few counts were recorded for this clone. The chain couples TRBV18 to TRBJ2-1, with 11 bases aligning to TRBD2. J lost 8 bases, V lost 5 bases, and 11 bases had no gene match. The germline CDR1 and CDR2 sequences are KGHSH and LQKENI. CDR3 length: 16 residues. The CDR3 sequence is CASSVGLADGGHEQFF. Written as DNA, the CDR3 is TGTGCCAGCTCAGTGGGACTAGCGGACGGAGGTCATGAGCAGTTCTTC. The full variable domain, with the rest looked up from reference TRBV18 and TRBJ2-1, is NAGVMQNPRHLVRRRGQEARLRCSPMKGHSHVYWYRQLPEEGLKFMVYLQKENIIDESGMPKERFSAEFPKEGPSILRIQQVVRGDSAAYFCASSVGLADGGHEQFFGPGTRLTVL.

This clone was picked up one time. CDR3 nucleotide sequence: TGTGCCGTCGGGACAGCTAACTATGGCTACACCTTC. As protein: CAVGTANYGYTF. The chain uses TRBV6-5 and TRBJ1-2, with 7 bases matching TRBD1. CDR3 length: 12 amino acids. V gave up 11 bases and J gave up 0 bases; unmatched junction bases: 3. From germline, CDR1 is MNHEY and CDR2 SVGAGI.

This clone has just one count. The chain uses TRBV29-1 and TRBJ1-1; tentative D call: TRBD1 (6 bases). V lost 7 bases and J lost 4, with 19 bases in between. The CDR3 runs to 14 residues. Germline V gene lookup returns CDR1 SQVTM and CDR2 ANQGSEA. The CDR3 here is CSGGFGGWGTEAFF. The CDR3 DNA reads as TGCAGCGGGGGATTTGGGGGCTGGGGCACTGAAGCTTTCTTT. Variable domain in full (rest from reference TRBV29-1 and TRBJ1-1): SAVISQKPSRDICQRGTSLTIQCQVDSQVTMMFWYRQQPGQSLTLIATANQGSEATYESGFVIDKFPISRPNLTFSTLTVSNMSPEDSSIYLCSGGFGGWGTEAFFGQGTRLTVV.

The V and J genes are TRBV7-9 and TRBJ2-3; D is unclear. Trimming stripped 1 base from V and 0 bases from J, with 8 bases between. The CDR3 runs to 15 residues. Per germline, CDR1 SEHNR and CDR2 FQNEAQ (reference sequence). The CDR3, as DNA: TGTGCCAGCAGCTTAGAAGGGTTAAGCACAGATACGCAGTATTTT. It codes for CASSLEGLSTDTQYF.

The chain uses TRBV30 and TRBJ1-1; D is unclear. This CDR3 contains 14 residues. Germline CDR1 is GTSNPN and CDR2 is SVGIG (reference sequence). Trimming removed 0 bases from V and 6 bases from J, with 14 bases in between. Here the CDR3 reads CAWSVSSRTAEAFF. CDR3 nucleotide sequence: TGTGCCTGGAGTGTCAGTTCAAGGACCGCTGAAGCTTTCTTT.

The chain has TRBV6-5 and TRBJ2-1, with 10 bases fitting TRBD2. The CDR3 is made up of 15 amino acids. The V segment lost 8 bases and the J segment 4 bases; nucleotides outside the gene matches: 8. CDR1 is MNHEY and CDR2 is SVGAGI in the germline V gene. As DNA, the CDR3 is TGTGCCAGCTCCTCGGTAGCGGGAGGTTACAATGAGCAGTTCTTC. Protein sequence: CASSSVAGGYNEQFF.

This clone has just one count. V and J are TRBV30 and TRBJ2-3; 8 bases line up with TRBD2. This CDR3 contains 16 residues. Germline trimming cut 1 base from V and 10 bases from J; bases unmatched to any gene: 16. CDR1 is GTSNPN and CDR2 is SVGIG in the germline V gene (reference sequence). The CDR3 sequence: CAWSAGIAGIEGSQYF. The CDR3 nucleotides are TGTGCCTGGAGTGCCGGGATAGCGGGAATTGAGGGATCGCAGTATTTT.

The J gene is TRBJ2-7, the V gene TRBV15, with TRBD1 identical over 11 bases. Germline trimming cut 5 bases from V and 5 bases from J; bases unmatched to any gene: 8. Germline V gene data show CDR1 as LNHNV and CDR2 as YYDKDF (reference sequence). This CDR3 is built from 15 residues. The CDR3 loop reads CATSGEDRGRDEQYF. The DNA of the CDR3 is TGTGCCACCAGCGGCGAGGACAGGGGGCGCGACGAGCAGTACTTC.

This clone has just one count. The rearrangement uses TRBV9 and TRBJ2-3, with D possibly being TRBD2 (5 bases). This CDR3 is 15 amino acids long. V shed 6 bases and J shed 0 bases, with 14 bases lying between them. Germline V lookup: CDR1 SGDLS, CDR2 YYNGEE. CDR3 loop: CASTQEASSTDTQYF. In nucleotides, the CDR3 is TGTGCCAGCACCCAAGAGGCTAGCAGCACAGATACGCAGTATTTT.

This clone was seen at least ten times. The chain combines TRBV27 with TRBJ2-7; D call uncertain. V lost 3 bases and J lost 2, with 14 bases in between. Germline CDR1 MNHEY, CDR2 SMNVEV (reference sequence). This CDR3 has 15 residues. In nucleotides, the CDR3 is TGTGCCAGCAGTTTGTCCCAGGCCTCTACCTACGAGCAGTACTTC. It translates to CASSLSQASTYEQYF.

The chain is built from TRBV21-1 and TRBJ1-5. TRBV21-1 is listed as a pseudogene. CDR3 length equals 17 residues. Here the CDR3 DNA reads TGTGCCAGCAGCACCATATCGGGACGGAGTGCCGGGCAGCCCCAGCATTTT. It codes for CASSTISGRSAGQPQHF.

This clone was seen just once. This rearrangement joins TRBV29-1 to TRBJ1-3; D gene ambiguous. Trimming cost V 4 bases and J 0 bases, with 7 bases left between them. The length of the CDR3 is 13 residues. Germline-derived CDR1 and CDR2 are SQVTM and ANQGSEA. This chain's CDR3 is CSVGQSSGNTIYF. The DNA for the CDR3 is TGCAGCGTTGGGCAGAGCTCTGGAAACACCATATATTTT.

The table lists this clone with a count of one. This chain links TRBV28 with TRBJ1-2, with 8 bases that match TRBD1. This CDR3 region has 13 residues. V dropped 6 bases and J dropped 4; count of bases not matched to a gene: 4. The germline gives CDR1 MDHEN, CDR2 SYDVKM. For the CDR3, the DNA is TGTGCCAGCAGCTCACAGGGGGTCTATGGCTACACCTTC. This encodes CASSSQGVYGYTF.

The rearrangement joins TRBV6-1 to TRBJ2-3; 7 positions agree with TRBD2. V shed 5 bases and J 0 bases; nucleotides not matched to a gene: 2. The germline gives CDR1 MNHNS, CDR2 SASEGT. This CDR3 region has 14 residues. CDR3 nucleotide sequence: TGTGCCAGCAGTCTAGCGGAGAGCACAGATACGCAGTATTTT. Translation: CASSLAESTDTQYF.

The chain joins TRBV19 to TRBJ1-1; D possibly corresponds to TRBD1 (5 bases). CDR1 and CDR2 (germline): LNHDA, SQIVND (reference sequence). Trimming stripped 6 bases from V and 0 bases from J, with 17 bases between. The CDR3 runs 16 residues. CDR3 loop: CASSPNGGPMNTEAFF. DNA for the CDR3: TGTGCCAGTAGCCCGAATGGGGGTCCAATGAACACTGAAGCTTTCTTT.